The source of this TCR beta chain is a study of blood T cell repertoires in COVID-19. The overall study: The origin of the acute and convalescent COVID-19 samples was the United States, Italy and Spain.

Seattle patients were enrolled while actively infected and followed longitudinally. This CDR3 has 15 amino acids. The germline CDR1 and CDR2 sequences are SGHRS and YFSETQ. The V gene lost 1 base and the J gene lost 8 bases, with 15 bases spanning the gap. Only in-frame clones appear in the TCRdb table, and some are missing; sequencing was by immunoSEQ multiplex PCR. The repertoire holds 75,000 to 90,000 clones, less than 95% seen once, with 6.5% to 8% in the top ten. This clonotype originated in a man aged 18 to 35 with COVID-19, enrolled during active disease. The chain couples TRBV5-1 to TRBJ2-2, with D possibly being TRBD1 (6 bases). Sequenced material: peripheral blood. The CDR3, as DNA: TGCGCCAGCAGCTTGTTACAGGGTTATTCAGGGGAGCTGTTTTTT. Encoded protein: CASSLLQGYSGELFF.